This TCR beta chain was captured in a study of T-cell memory formation after mild COVID-19. Researchers used 5'RACE with constant-segment primers to make TCR alpha and TCR beta cDNA libraries that carry sample barcodes and UMIs. TCRdb re-analysed the 5' RACE reads in MiXCR, keeping a single row per CDR3 protein. The sample holds about 110,000 distinct CDR3 sequences, roughly 14% seen once. The ends lost 6 bases at V and 3 bases at J; junction bases unmatched: 9. The CDR3 sequence is 15 residues long. This clonotype has only a few counts. The target antigen is unknown. Study-level points and caveats: Mainly in CM and EM were contracting CD4+ clones; CD8+ were in EMRA.

The receptor was derived from a man younger than 35 who had mild COVID-19 (a few samples of this study predate the infection). Cell type and time point are not known. The chain employs TRBV12-3 or TRBV12-4 and TRBJ2-7; 9 nucleotides line up with TRBD1. Sequenced material: PBMCs or a T cell subset sorted from them (not recorded which). CDR3 DNA sequence: TGTGCCAGCAGGGAAACAGGGGGCGGTTTCTACGAGCAGTACTTC. This codes for CASRETGGGFYEQYF.